These T cell receptor beta chains were read from a single sample in a study of blood T cells in healthy people across ages. TCRdb re-called the 5' RACE reads with MiXCR, one entry per CDR3 protein. The sample lists about 780,000 distinct CDR3 sequences; about 26% were seen once. This sample was also put to use in a study of T cells of mothers and their children.

Sequencing was carried out using blood. These receptors were obtained from a boy aged 10-17 years in good health. The CDR3 runs from the conserved cysteine through the conserved F or W.

j_call v_call cdr3_aa
TRBJ1-2 TRBV7-9 CASSLMGDF
TRBJ1-2 TRBV20-1 CSARSGGDDNYGYTF
TRBJ2-7 TRBV3-1 CASSHLQTGVSSYEQYF
TRBJ1-2 TRBV9 CASSRRDYGYTF
TRBJ2-2 TRBV10-3 CATRNRGTTGELFF
TRBJ2-1 TRBV24-1 CATSDRGLFTYNEQFF
TRBJ2-3 TRBV3-1 CASSRFMAGAPADTQYF
TRBJ1-2 TRBV25-1 CASSSNRDFLYGYTF
TRBJ2-7 TRBV7-8 CASSSLGQGRTYEQYF
TRBJ2-7 TRBV2 CASSERQFNEQYF
TRBJ2-5 TRBV11-1 CASSLTPPIDEQLF
TRBJ2-5 TRBV3-1 CASSRRLKETQYF
TRBJ2-5 TRBV5-1 CASSGAGTPDKQYF
TRBJ2-7 TRBV5-1 CASQGPAGGEQYF
TRBJ1-4 TRBV4-1 CASSPHPDRHNEKLFF
TRBJ1-3 TRBV9 CASSVGTSGGNTIYF
TRBJ1-4 TRBV6-5 CASSRGGVGEKLFF
TRBJ2-5 TRBV7-9 CASSLIGDSPETQYF
TRBJ2-1 TRBV29-1 CSVEEVGDRFF
TRBJ2-7 TRBV5-5 CASSLSPGTGGGREQYF
TRBJ2-5 TRBV6-6 CASSFSGTQGETQYF
TRBJ2-7 TRBV28 CASSLGQGRSEQYF
TRBJ2-5 TRBV3-1 CASSSPDRWTQYF
TRBJ1-1 TRBV6-5 CASSSAGVDTEAFF
TRBJ1-4 TRBV7-9 CASSSGTLNEKLFF
TRBJ2-5 TRBV5-1 CASSLVSGPPSSKRETQYF
TRBJ1-2 TRBV7-6 CASSSRRQGVSYTF
TRBJ1-6 TRBV3-1 CASTTHGHLHF
TRBJ2-1 TRBV28 CASSPPGFRWHNEQFF